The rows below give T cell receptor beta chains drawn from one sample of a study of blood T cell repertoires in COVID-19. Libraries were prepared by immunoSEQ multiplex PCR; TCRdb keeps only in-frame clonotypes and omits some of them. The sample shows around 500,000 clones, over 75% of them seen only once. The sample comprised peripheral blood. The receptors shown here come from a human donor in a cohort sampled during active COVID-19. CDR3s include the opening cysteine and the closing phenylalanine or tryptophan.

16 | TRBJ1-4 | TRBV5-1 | CASSLGGISTNEKLFF
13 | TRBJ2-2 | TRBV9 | CASSVQGTGELFF
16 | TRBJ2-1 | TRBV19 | CASRYGGGPSYNEQFF
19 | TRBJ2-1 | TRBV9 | CASSAQKGTGSIFYNEQFF
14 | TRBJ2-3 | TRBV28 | CATGSPSSTDTQYF
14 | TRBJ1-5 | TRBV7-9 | CASSLGQGAQPQHF
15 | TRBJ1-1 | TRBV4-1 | CASSHQGLGDTEAFF
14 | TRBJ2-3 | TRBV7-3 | CASSLLGGSDTQYF
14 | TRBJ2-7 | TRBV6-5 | CASSYTDTSYEQYF
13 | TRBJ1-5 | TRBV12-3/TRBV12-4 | CASSLGREQPQHF